The following is a T cell receptor beta chain sequence with its context. Its matching antigen is unknown. This sample is drawn from a study of brain T cells in children with intractable seizures. Only cases whose brain tissue showed the highest T cell transcript signatures were sequenced. The V gene's germline CDR1 is MNHNS and CDR2 SASEGT. The CDR3 has 16 residues. The V segment lost 1 base and the J segment 4 bases; nucleotides outside the gene matches: 6. Sequenced by immunoSEQ multiplex PCR; TCRdb stores in-frame clones only, minus some. This sample yields over 7,000 clones, of which roughly 65% are seen a single time; more than 15% belongs to the top ten. Study observations and caveats: Viral specificity was inferred only from CDR3 similarity; HCMV serostatus was unknown. Absence of clones before surgery may stem from lower sequencing depth. Among the top 50 brain clones were public and private clonotypes.

This TCR was sampled from a girl aged 2 to 9 with tuberous sclerosis and intractable seizures. This chain connects TRBV6-1 to TRBJ2-1; 8 nucleotides line up with TRBD2. Sample: resected brain tissue, taken at surgery. The CDR3 DNA follows: TGTGCCAGCAGTGAAGAAGGCGGGGGGCAATACAATGAGCAGTTCTTC. This gives the protein CASSEEGGGQYNEQFF.